The sequence of this T cell receptor (beta chain) was determined in a study of blood T cell repertoires in COVID-19. Study background: The origin of the acute and convalescent COVID-19 samples was the United States, Italy and Spain. The cDNA or gDNA used as material had been derived from T cells, B-cell-depleted T cells, or PBMCs.

As handled by the study authors: Reference gene primer amplification gave estimated nucleated cell counts. The table came from immunoSEQ multiplex PCR; TCRdb's copy has only in-frame clones and leaves some out. V, J and clone size reflect that table, while D and trimming were determined from the DNA. The profile covers about 250,000 clones, with 87% appearing a single time and roughly 3% taken by the ten largest. CDR1 is MNHEY and CDR2 is SVGEGT in the germline V gene. CDR3 length: 15 residues. Unmatched junction bases numbered 5, after V lost 5 bases and J lost 0 bases. This sequence was found in a man aged 18 to 35 with active or convalescent COVID-19. Material: peripheral blood. The rearrangement uses TRBV6-2 or TRBV6-3 and TRBJ2-7; TRBD1 aligns across 9 bases. As DNA, the CDR3 is TGTGCCAGCAGTCAAGACAGGGGGAGCTCCTACGAGCAGTACTTC. It translates to CASSQDRGSSYEQYF.